This TCR beta chain was identified during a study of control samples from healthy donors and cancer patients. This clone appeared a single time. Data came from immunoSEQ multiplex PCR; TCRdb stores just in-frame clones and leaves some out. Counted here are tens of thousands of clones, about 95% occurring once; the ten biggest clones make up roughly 25%. Germline V CDR1 and CDR2: SGHDN, FVKESK. The CDR3 loop spans 18 amino acids. V trimming: 4 bases; J trimming: 6 bases; junction bases outside the gene matches: 17. Source material: blood. This receptor was identified in a man aged 55 to 69 in good health. This chain joins TRBV14 and TRBJ2-3, with 9 nucleotides matching TRBD2. The DNA for the CDR3 is TGTGCCAGCAGCCGTGAGCAGCGGGAGGCCCAAGGGGCGGATACGCAGTATTTT. Translating it yields CASSREQREAQGADTQYF.